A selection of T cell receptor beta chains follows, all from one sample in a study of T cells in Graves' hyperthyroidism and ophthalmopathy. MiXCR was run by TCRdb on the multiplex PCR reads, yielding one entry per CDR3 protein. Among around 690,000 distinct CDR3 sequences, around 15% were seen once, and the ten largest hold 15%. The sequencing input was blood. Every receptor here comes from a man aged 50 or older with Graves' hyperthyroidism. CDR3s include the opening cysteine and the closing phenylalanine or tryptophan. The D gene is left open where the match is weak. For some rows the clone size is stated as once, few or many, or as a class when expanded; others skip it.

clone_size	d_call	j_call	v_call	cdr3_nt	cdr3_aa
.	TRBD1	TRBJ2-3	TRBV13	TGTGCCAGCAGCTTAGGCCTTTTGGGACAGGGGGGCCCAGATACGCAGTATTTT	CASSLGLLGQGGPDTQYF
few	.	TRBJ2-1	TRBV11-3	TGTGCCAGCAGCTCGCCATACACCTCGACCGGGAACGATGAGCAGTTCTTC	CASSSPYTSTGNDEQFF
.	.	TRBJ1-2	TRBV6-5	TGTGCCAGCAGTTACCTCCAGGGAAGCTACACCTTC	CASSYLQGSYTF
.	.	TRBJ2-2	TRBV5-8	.	CASSLWGTGNTGELLF
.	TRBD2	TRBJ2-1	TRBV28	TGTGCCAGCAGTTACAACGGACTAGCGACCGGCTCCTACAATGAGCAGTTCTTC	CASSYNGLATGSYNEQFF
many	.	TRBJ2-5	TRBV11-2	TGTGCCAGCAGCTGGCCCCAGGTGAAGACCCAGTACTTC	CASSWPQVKTQYF
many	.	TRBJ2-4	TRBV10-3	TGTGCCATCAAAGACAGAGACATTCAGTACTTC	CAIKDRDIQYF
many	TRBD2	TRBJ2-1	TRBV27	TGTGCCAGCAGTTCCTTACACGTCACTAGCGGGAGCAATGAGCAGTTCTTC	CASSSLHVTSGSNEQFF
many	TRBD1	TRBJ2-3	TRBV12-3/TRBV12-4	TGTGCCAGCAGCCCAACGACAGGGGTGGATACGCAGTATTTT	CASSPTTGVDTQYF
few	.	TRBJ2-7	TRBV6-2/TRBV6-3	TGTGCCAGCAGGTCTAGCCGGACATACGAGCAGTACTTC	CASRSSRTYEQYF
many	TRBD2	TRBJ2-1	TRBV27	TGTGCCAGCAGTTTAAGGGGACTAGCGGGAGGGCCGGCAGAGCTTGAGCAGTTCTTC	CASSLRGLAGGPAELEQFF
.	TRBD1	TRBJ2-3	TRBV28	TGTGCCAGCAGGGGACAGGGTCAGGTGGGAGATACGCAGTATTTT	CASRGQGQVGDTQYF
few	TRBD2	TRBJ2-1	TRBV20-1	TGCAGTGCTAGAGATCTACTAGCGGGGACCTACAATGAGCAGTTCTTC	CSARDLLAGTYNEQFF
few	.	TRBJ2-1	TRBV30	TGTGCCTCGAACTTGGGGTGGGCCTACAATGAGCAGTTCTTC	CASNLGWAYNEQFF
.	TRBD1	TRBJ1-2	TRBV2	TGTGCCAGCGAAGTCGGGGGACAGGGCTATGGCTACACCTTC	CASEVGGQGYGYTF
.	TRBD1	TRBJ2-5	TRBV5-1	TGCGCCAGCAGCTTACAACAGGGGCGGGAAGAGACCCAGTACTTC	CASSLQQGREETQYF
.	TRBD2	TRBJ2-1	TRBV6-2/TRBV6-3	TGTGCCAGCAGTGGGGCTTGGCGGGAGTACGATGAGCAGTTCTTC	CASSGAWREYDEQFF
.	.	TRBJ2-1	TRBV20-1	TGCAGTGCGAGCCCCCCCGGGGGCTCTAGCAATGAGCAGTTCTTC	CSASPPGGSSNEQFF
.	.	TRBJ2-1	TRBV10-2	TGCGCCAGCAGTGAGGGTTTTTACAGCTACAATGAGCAGTTCTTC	CASSEGFYSYNEQFF
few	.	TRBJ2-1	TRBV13	TGTGCCAGCAGCTTGGGGTTGCGGAACTACAATGAGCAGTTCTTC	CASSLGLRNYNEQFF
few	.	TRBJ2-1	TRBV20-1	TGCAGTGCTCCCTCGTTGCGGGCCTACAATGAGCAGTTCTTC	CSAPSLRAYNEQFF
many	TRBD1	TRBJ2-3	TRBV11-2	TGTGCCAGCAGCCGCCTCCCGGGACAGGGCTTCGATACGCAGTATTTT	CASSRLPGQGFDTQYF
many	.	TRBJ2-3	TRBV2	TGTGCCAGCAGTGCGCGCGCCCGTAGCACAGATACGCAGTATTTT	CASSARARSTDTQYF